A single sample gave rise to the 12 T cell receptor beta chains below, sequenced in a study of beta chain features in type 1 diabetes. Every bit of the isolated RNA underwent reverse transcription, so sequencing read expressed TCRB transcripts. The data were produced by immunoSEQ multiplex PCR, yet TCRdb's version contains in-frame clones alone and is incomplete. Of around 430,000 clones listed, approximately 31% were seen once; the top ten hold around 0.065%. Sequencing was done on a sample of naive CD4+ T cells from blood. These receptors were taken from a man aged 18 to 30 in good health.

This chain links TRBV7-9 with TRBJ2-5, with 9 bases fitting TRBD1. The V gene's germline CDR1 is SEHNR and CDR2 FQNEAQ (reference sequence). The CDR3 runs 17 residues. V lost 2 bases, J lost 0 bases, and 7 bases stayed unmatched. This chain's CDR3 is CASSLRSRDRDQETQYF. The CDR3 bases are TGTGCCAGCAGCTTAAGGAGCAGGGACAGGGACCAAGAGACCCAGTACTTC.

The gene calls are TRBV29-1 and TRBJ2-2; no reliable D call. The CDR3 totals 12 residues. V was clipped by 4 bases and J by 11 bases, with 14 bases between them. The germline gives CDR1 SQVTM, CDR2 ANQGSEA. CDR3 in amino acids: CSVGSGNGELFF. Here the CDR3 DNA reads TGCAGCGTTGGGTCTGGGAATGGAGAGCTGTTTTTT.

V is TRBV7-9 and J is TRBJ2-3, with D perhaps matching TRBD2 (6 bases). Trimming took 2 bases from V and 14 from J, leaving 17 bases between them. Germline CDR1 reads SEHNR; CDR2 reads FQNEAQ (reference sequence). The CDR3 length is 13 residues. CDR3 sequence reads: CASSLQALAQSYF. CDR3 DNA: TGTGCCAGCAGCTTACAGGCGCTAGCGCAGTCGTATTTT.

This clone was detected a few times. The rearrangement links TRBV4-2 to TRBJ2-5, with TRBD2 matching 7 bases. CDR1 and CDR2 from the germline V gene are LGHNA and YNFKEQ. This CDR3 region has 15 residues. The junction had 9 bases not matched to a gene; V was cut back by 4 bases and J by 4 bases. CDR3 in DNA: TGTGCCAGCAGCCTCGGGGCGGCTAGCGGAGAGACCCAGTACTTC. This codes for CASSLGAASGETQYF.

This chain connects TRBV14 to TRBJ1-2; no clear D. The CDR3 is 14 amino acids. Per the germline V gene, CDR1 is SGHDN and CDR2 is FVKESK. V lost 5 bases, J lost 3 bases, and 13 bases lay in between. The CDR3 bases are TGTGCCAGCAGCTCCTCACGGGATTACTATGGCTACACCTTC. It yields the protein CASSSSRDYYGYTF.

The V gene is TRBV30, the J gene TRBJ1-1, with TRBD1 matching 7 bases. CDR1 is GTSNPN and CDR2 is SVGIG in the germline V gene (reference sequence). V lost 2 bases and J lost 8; bases outside the gene matches: 23. This CDR3 has 18 residues. In DNA form, the CDR3 reads TGTGCCTGGAGTTCTGAGGGGGCCGCCCTTCGGATAGTATCAGAAGCTTTCTTT. Its translation is CAWSSEGAALRIVSEAFF.

The J gene is TRBJ2-7, the V gene TRBV27, with D tentatively TRBD1 (5 bases). Trimming cost V 1 base and J 3 bases, with 7 bases left between them. Germline V lookup: CDR1 MNHEY, CDR2 SMNVEV (reference sequence). The CDR3 is made up of 13 amino acids. CDR3 in DNA: TGTGCCAGCAGTTTATGGGGCAGCTACGAGCAGTACTTC. It encodes CASSLWGSYEQYF.

The chain has TRBV15 and TRBJ1-1; D remains unclear. V was trimmed by 5 bases and J by 1 base, leaving 11 bases between them. The CDR3 contains 14 residues. Looked up from germline, CDR1 is LNHNV and CDR2 is YYDKDF (reference sequence). The DNA for the CDR3 is TGTGCCACCAGCCGGGCTCGGGAGAACACTGAAGCTTTCTTT. Protein product: CATSRARENTEAFF.

V gene TRBV4-3 combines with J gene TRBJ2-1, with D unresolved. Trimming removed 4 bases from V and 9 bases from J, with 19 bases in between. The germline gives CDR1 LGHNA, CDR2 YSLEER. The CDR3 is made up of 15 amino acids. CDR3 region: CASSLSRRLGGEQFF. CDR3 sequence (DNA): TGCGCCAGCAGCCTATCCCGAAGGCTAGGCGGTGAGCAGTTCTTC.

Only a few counts were recorded for this clone. The genes are TRBV19 and TRBJ1-1; D uncertain. The CDR3 contains 13 residues. Trimming pared 6 bases from V and 2 bases from J, leaving 10 bases between. The germline gives CDR1 LNHDA, CDR2 SQIVND (reference sequence). This chain's CDR3 is CASRIPGNTEAFF. The CDR3 DNA sequence: TGTGCCAGTAGAATTCCGGGTAACACTGAAGCTTTCTTT.

This clone was seen a handful of times. This chain connects TRBV25-1 to TRBJ2-7; 7 bases are shared with TRBD1. Germline V CDR1 and CDR2: MGHDK, SYGVNS. The V gene end was trimmed by 5 bases and the J gene end by 4 bases; junction bases not matched to a gene: 11. The CDR3 covers 15 residues. CDR3 in amino acids: CASSPKRDRGYEQYF. The DNA of the CDR3 is TGTGCCAGCAGTCCAAAAAGGGACAGAGGTTACGAGCAGTACTTC.

The chain has TRBV5-1 and TRBJ2-5, with a weak D call TRBD2 (6 bases). Trimming cost V 0 bases and J 5 bases, with 11 bases left between them. The CDR3 runs to 14 residues. The germline V gene has CDR1 SGHRS and CDR2 YFSETQ. The CDR3 here is CASSLDPRGETQYF. The CDR3 bases are TGCGCCAGCAGCTTGGATCCCCGGGGGGAGACCCAGTACTTC. Full variable domain (rest looked up from reference TRBV5-1 and TRBJ2-5): KAGVTQTPRYLIKTRGQQVTLSCSPISGHRSVSWYQQTPGQGLQFLFEYFSETQRNKGNFPGRFSGRQFSNSRSEMNVSTLELGDSALYLCASSLDPRGETQYFGPGTRLLVL.